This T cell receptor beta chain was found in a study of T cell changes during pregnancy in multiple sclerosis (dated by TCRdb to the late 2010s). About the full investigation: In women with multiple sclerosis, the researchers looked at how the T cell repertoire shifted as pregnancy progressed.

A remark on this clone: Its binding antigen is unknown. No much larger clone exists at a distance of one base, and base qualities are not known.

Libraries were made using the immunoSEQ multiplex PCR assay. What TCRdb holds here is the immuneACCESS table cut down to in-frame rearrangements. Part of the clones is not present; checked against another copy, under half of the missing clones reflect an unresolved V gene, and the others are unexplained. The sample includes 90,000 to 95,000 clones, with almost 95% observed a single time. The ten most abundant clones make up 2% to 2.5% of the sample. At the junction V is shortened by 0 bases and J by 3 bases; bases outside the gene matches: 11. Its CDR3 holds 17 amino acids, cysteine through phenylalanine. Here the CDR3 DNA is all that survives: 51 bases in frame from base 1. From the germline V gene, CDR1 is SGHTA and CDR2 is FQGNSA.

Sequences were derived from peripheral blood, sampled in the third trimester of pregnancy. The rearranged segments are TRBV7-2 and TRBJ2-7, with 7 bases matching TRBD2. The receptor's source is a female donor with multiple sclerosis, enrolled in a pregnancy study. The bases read TGTGCCAGCAGCTTAGCGCACTCGGGAGGATACCTCTACGAGCAGTACTTC. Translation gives CASSLAHSGGYLYEQYF. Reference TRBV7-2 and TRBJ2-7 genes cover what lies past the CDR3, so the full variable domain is GAGVSQSPSNKVTEKGKDVELRCDPISGHTALYWYRQSLGQGLEFLIYFQGNSAPDKSGLPSDRFSAERTGGSVSTLTIQRTQQEDSAVYLCASSLAHSGGYLYEQYFGPGTRLTVT.